The 5 T cell receptor beta chains in this list originate from one sample, sequenced in a study of blood T cell repertoires in COVID-19. Libraries were prepared by immunoSEQ multiplex PCR; TCRdb keeps only in-frame clonotypes and omits some of them. The data hold roughly 16,000 clones, with approximately 83% observed a single time. Sequences were obtained from peripheral blood. Source of these receptors: a man aged 65 to 79 in a cohort sampled during active COVID-19.

The chain employs TRBV6-6 and TRBJ1-1; TRBD1 matches 7 bases. Germline V gene sequence: CDR1 MNHNY, CDR2 SVGAGI (reference sequence). The CDR3 runs to 13 residues. V shed 0 bases and J 8 bases; nucleotides not matched to a gene: 3. CDR3 region: CASSYSRDREAFF. Written as DNA, the CDR3 is TGTGCCAGCAGTTACTCGAGGGACAGAGAAGCTTTCTTT.

CDR3: CASSLDRVYEQYF. CDR3 DNA sequence: TGTGCCAGCAGCTTGGACAGGGTCTACGAGCAGTACTTC. The chain couples TRBV5-5 to TRBJ2-7; D may be TRBD1 (6 bases). The ends were cut back, 0 bases at V and 3 bases at J, with 7 bases in the middle. From germline, CDR1 is SGHKS and CDR2 YYEKEE (reference sequence). The CDR3 loop spans 13 amino acids.

A single count supports this clone. The V gene is TRBV28, the J gene TRBJ2-3, with 7 positions matching TRBD1. The V segment lost 5 bases and the J segment 3 bases; nucleotides outside the gene matches: 8. In germline, CDR1 is MDHEN, CDR2 SYDVKM. The CDR3 is 15 amino acids. In DNA form, the CDR3 reads TGTGCCAGCAGTCCCGACAGGGTAGGAACAGATACGCAGTATTTT. This encodes CASSPDRVGTDTQYF.

The rearrangement links TRBV4-1 to TRBJ2-2, with 16 bases matching TRBD2. V lost 4 bases and J lost 7; bases outside the gene matches: 6. Per germline, CDR1 MGHRA and CDR2 YSYEKL. CDR3 length: 17 amino acids. The chain's CDR3 is CASSRGLAGGPGGELFF. The CDR3 DNA reads TGCGCCAGCAGCCGGGGACTAGCGGGAGGGCCTGGCGGGGAGCTGTTTTTT.

J is TRBJ2-7 and V is TRBV23-1; a possible D gene is TRBD1 (5 bases). TRBV23-1 is reported as an ORF; its role is uncertain. Trimming removed 0 bases at V and 7 bases at J, with 19 bases between. The CDR3 sequence is 16 residues long. As DNA, the CDR3 is TGCGCCAGCAGTCAATCAAAGGACACCGACCACCGAGAGCAGTACTTC. Translation: CASSQSKDTDHREQYF.